Shown below are 32 T cell receptor beta chains from a single sample sequenced in a study of T cell responses to AZD1222 COVID-19 vaccine. Sequencing used immunoSEQ multiplex PCR; TCRdb keeps in-frame clones, though not all of them. The table lists around 130,000 clones, over 90% of them singletons. The source material was peripheral blood, sampled on day 0 of AZD1222 vaccination. The receptors stem from an adult in good health.

In this sample, this clone turned up a few times. The genes are TRBV27 and TRBJ1-2, with 8 nucleotides matching TRBD1. Trimming took 4 bases from V and 6 from J; bases not matched to a gene: 4. The CDR3 extends over 13 amino acids. CDR1 MNHEY and CDR2 SMNVEV come from the germline V gene (reference sequence). Here the CDR3 DNA reads TGTGCCAGCAGTTCAAGCAGGGGGCATGGCTACACCTTC. Translating it yields CASSSSRGHGYTF.

The rearrangement joins TRBV19 to TRBJ2-2; TRBD2 might be the D (5 bases). This CDR3 region has 13 residues. V lost 6 bases and J lost 4, with 9 bases in between. In germline, CDR1 is LNHDA, CDR2 SQIVND (reference sequence). The CDR3 DNA follows: TGTGCCAGTAGGTCACGGGGCACCGGGGAGCTGTTTTTT. Translated: CASRSRGTGELFF.

The chain links TRBV4-1 to TRBJ1-3; D gene ambiguous. CDR1 MGHRA and CDR2 YSYEKL come from the germline V gene. Deletions cut 0 bases from V and 0 bases from J, with 15 bases between. The CDR3 sequence is 18 residues long. This CDR3 is CASSQDRTQLGSGNTIYF. The CDR3 nucleotides are TGCGCCAGCAGCCAAGATAGGACCCAGCTGGGCTCTGGAAACACCATATATTTT.

The rearrangement links TRBV6-6 to TRBJ2-2; D is possibly TRBD1 (5 bases). Deletions cut 6 bases from V and 4 bases from J, with 15 bases between. Per germline, CDR1 MNHNY and CDR2 SVGAGI (reference sequence). The CDR3 is made up of 15 amino acids. CDR3 nucleotide sequence: TGTGCCAGCAGCGACAGTGGGTCGGGCACCGGGGAGCTGTTTTTT. This sequence encodes CASSDSGSGTGELFF.

The rearrangement links TRBV12-5 to TRBJ1-1, with no clear D. V was shortened by 0 bases and J by 4 bases, with 12 bases between the two germline ends. In germline, CDR1 is LGHNT, CDR2 FRNRAP. The CDR3 length is 15 residues. The CDR3 loop is CASGLVTGEGTEAFF. DNA of the CDR3: TGTGCTAGTGGTTTGGTAACGGGAGAAGGCACTGAAGCTTTCTTT.

The rearrangement links TRBV14 to TRBJ2-1, with TRBD2 matching over 11 bases. Trimming removed 0 bases from V and 6 bases from J; junction bases left unmatched: 10. Germline CDR1 SGHDN, CDR2 FVKESK. CDR3 length: 18 residues. CDR3 sequence: CASSQDRPTSGSINEQFF. CDR3 coding DNA: TGTGCCAGCAGCCAAGATAGGCCAACTAGCGGGAGTATCAATGAGCAGTTCTTC.

The V call is TRBV6-5, the J call TRBJ2-7, with 11 positions matching TRBD2. CDR1 is MNHEY, CDR2 SVGAGI, per germline. The CDR3 is 14 amino acids. V was clipped by 6 bases and J by 3 bases; unmatched bases: 4. The DNA for the CDR3 is TGTGCCAGCAGCCTAGCGGGAGGAGGCTACGAGCAGTACTTC. As protein: CASSLAGGGYEQYF.

V gene TRBV9 combines with J gene TRBJ2-2, with D possibly matching TRBD2 (6 bases). CDR1 is SGDLS, CDR2 YYNGEE, per germline. The CDR3 loop spans 13 amino acids. Trimming shortened V by 3 bases and J by 5 bases, and 8 bases separated the two germline ends. The CDR3 DNA reads TGTGCCAGCAGCGGACTAGGGACCGGGGAGCTGTTTTTT. Amino acids: CASSGLGTGELFF. Looking up the rest from reference TRBV9 and TRBJ2-2 gives the full variable domain: DSGVTQTPKHLITATGQRVTLRCSPRSGDLSVYWYQQSLDQGLQFLIQYYNGEERAKGNILERFSAQQFPDLHSELNLSSLELGDSALYFCASSGLGTGELFFGEGSRLTVL.

This clone was seen only once. The CDR3 nucleotides are TGTGCCAGTAGTATCGGGACGTACACTGAAGCTTTCTTT. It yields the protein CASSIGTYTEAFF. The V call is TRBV19, the J call TRBJ1-1, with TRBD1 as a possible D gene (5 bases). CDR1 LNHDA and CDR2 SQIVND come from the germline V gene (reference sequence). V lost 3 bases to trimming and J lost 3 bases, with 8 bases between them. The CDR3 sequence is 13 residues long.

The chain recombines TRBV29-1 with TRBJ1-2, with unresolved D. V was pared by 5 bases and J by 0 bases, with 10 bases between. The CDR3 is made up of 13 amino acids. Germline V gene lookup returns CDR1 SQVTM and CDR2 ANQGSEA. CDR3 region: CSVWASANYGYTF. The CDR3 DNA reads TGCAGCGTTTGGGCCTCAGCTAACTATGGCTACACCTTC.

This rearrangement joins TRBV19 to TRBJ2-7, with D tentatively TRBD2 (5 bases). CDR3 size: 14 residues. Trimming took 5 bases from V and 5 from J, leaving 16 bases between them. CDR1 and CDR2 (germline): LNHDA, SQIVND (reference sequence). CDR3 sequence: CASSAGLEGDEQYF. The CDR3 DNA reads as TGTGCCAGTAGTGCGGGCCTAGAAGGCGACGAGCAGTACTTC.

This clone was seen once. The chain joins TRBV24-1 to TRBJ1-2, with D tentatively TRBD1 (5 bases). CDR3 size: 14 residues. The V gene lost 4 bases and the J gene lost 5 bases, with 13 bases spanning the gap. CDR1 and CDR2 (germline): KGHDR, SFDVKD. CDR3 coding DNA: TGTGCCACCAGTGACCCCGGGACCGAGTATGGCTACACCTTC. It codes for CATSDPGTEYGYTF.

The chain couples TRBV19 to TRBJ1-5; 9 nucleotides line up with TRBD1. Germline-derived CDR1 and CDR2 are LNHDA and SQIVND (reference sequence). The V segment lost 6 bases and the J segment 2 bases; nucleotides outside the gene matches: 8. This CDR3 comprises 16 residues. CDR3 protein: CASRETGTGRNQPQHF. The CDR3, as DNA: TGTGCCAGTAGGGAAACCGGGACAGGGCGCAATCAGCCCCAGCATTTT.

The chain couples TRBV30 to TRBJ1-5; D unclear. The V and J ends lost 4 bases and 4 bases respectively, with 14 bases between them. The germline CDR1 and CDR2 sequences are GTSNPN and SVGIG (reference sequence). The CDR3 contains 14 residues. CDR3 in DNA: TGTGCCTGGAATCGTGACGGTGTTAATCAGCCCCAGCATTTT. The encoded protein is CAWNRDGVNQPQHF.

This chain joins TRBV30 and TRBJ1-1, with 9 bases that match TRBD1. CDR3 size: 16 residues. Losses at the gene ends were 5 bases for V and 0 bases for J; bases not matched to a gene: 10. The germline gives CDR1 GTSNPN, CDR2 SVGIG (reference sequence). The CDR3 DNA is TGTGCCTGGGGACGGGACAGGGATTTCATGAACACTGAAGCTTTCTTT. Encoded protein: CAWGRDRDFMNTEAFF.

The chain uses TRBV7-8 and TRBJ1-4, with D hard to call. The germline V gene encodes CDR1 SGHVS and CDR2 FQNEAQ. This CDR3 has 16 amino acids. Between the trimmed V and J ends, which lost 5 bases and 0 bases, there was a span of 13 bases. CDR3 sequence reads: CASSLWAPTTNEKLFF. DNA for the CDR3: TGTGCCAGCAGCCTATGGGCTCCCACAACTAATGAAAAACTGTTTTTT.

The chain links TRBV10-3 to TRBJ1-2; TRBD1 matches at 8 bases. The CDR3 is 15 residues long. After removal of 5 bases from V and 5 bases from J, the junction contained 10 bases not matched to a gene. Per germline, CDR1 ENHRY and CDR2 SYGVKD. The CDR3 DNA follows: TGTGCCATCAGTCCTCCCGGGACAGGTCGATATGGCTACACCTTC. Protein: CAISPPGTGRYGYTF.

The rearrangement uses TRBV28 and TRBJ2-1, with 7 bases identical to TRBD2. V gave up 6 bases and J gave up 6 bases; unmatched junction bases: 14. The CDR3 runs to 16 residues. The germline V gene has CDR1 MDHEN and CDR2 SYDVKM. The CDR3 region is CASRGGDLGGGNEQFF. CDR3 DNA sequence: TGTGCCAGCAGGGGGGGGGATCTGGGAGGTGGCAATGAGCAGTTCTTC.

This chain connects TRBV4-2 to TRBJ2-2; TRBD2 might be the D (5 bases). With 0 bases removed from V and 7 bases from J, the gap between germline ends came to 18 bases. The germline V gene has CDR1 LGHNA and CDR2 YNFKEQ. CDR3 length equals 17 residues. The CDR3 bases are TGTGCCAGCAGCCAAGATCGGTCCGCCCTACGGGGCGGGGAGCTGTTTTTT. Protein: CASSQDRSALRGGELFF.

This chain links TRBV9 with TRBJ2-7; D may be TRBD2 (6 bases). Trimming took off 0 bases at V and 0 bases at J, with 10 bases between the two ends. The CDR3 is made up of 15 amino acids. From germline, CDR1 is SGDLS and CDR2 YYNGEE. CDR3 DNA: TGTGCCAGCAGCGTAGGACGGGGGAGCTCCTACGAGCAGTACTTC. It specifies CASSVGRGSSYEQYF.

The chain recombines TRBV4-3 with TRBJ2-3, with TRBD2 identical over 12 bases. The CDR3 loop spans 16 amino acids. Germline lookup yields CDR1 LGHNA and CDR2 YSLEER. V shed 3 bases and J 1 base; nucleotides not matched to a gene: 2. CDR3 sequence: CASSHPSGRGTDTQYF. The CDR3 DNA follows: TGCGCCAGCAGCCACCCTAGCGGGAGGGGCACAGATACGCAGTATTTT.

The V gene is TRBV3-1 (or the pseudogene TRBV3-2), the J gene TRBJ2-1, with D perhaps matching TRBD2 (5 bases). CDR3 size: 11 residues. Between the trimmed V and J ends, which lost 4 bases and 9 bases, there was a span of 7 bases. The germline V gene encodes CDR1 LGHDT and CDR2 YNNKEL (reference sequence). The CDR3 DNA follows: TGTGCCAGCAGCCTAGGGAGTGAGCAGTTCTTC. This encodes CASSLGSEQFF.

The chain joins TRBV4-1 to TRBJ2-5; 14 positions match TRBD2. The germline CDR1 and CDR2 sequences are MGHRA and YSYEKL. V shed 2 bases and J 7 bases; nucleotides not matched to a gene: 9. The CDR3 extends over 17 amino acids. The DNA for the CDR3 is TGCGCCAGCAGCCAAAAGGAGACTAGCGGGAGGGTAGGGACCCAGTACTTC. It specifies CASSQKETSGRVGTQYF.

J is TRBJ2-5 and V is TRBV7-6; 7 bases agree with TRBD2. The germline V gene encodes CDR1 SGHVS and CDR2 FNYEAQ. With V trimmed by 1 base and J by 2 bases, 16 bases remained unmatched. This CDR3 has 19 amino acids. DNA for the CDR3: TGTGCCAGCAGCTTAGATCGATCGGGCGGGGGTAGTCGGCAAGAGACCCAGTACTTC. The encoded protein is CASSLDRSGGGSRQETQYF.

The V and J genes are TRBV5-1 and TRBJ2-1; D assignment may be TRBD1 or TRBD2 (5 bases each). V was trimmed by 0 bases and J by 7 bases, leaving 17 bases between them. Germline CDR1 reads SGHRS; CDR2 reads YFSETQ. This CDR3 is 16 amino acids long. The CDR3 loop is CASSLAPGPSKNEQFF. The CDR3 DNA is TGCGCCAGCAGCTTGGCTCCGGGACCCTCGAAGAATGAGCAGTTCTTC.

The J gene is TRBJ2-6, the V gene TRBV5-1, with D hard to call. V was trimmed by 2 bases and J by 0 bases, leaving 6 bases between them. CDR1 is SGHRS, CDR2 YFSETQ, per germline. This CDR3 contains 15 residues. The CDR3 bases are TGCGCCAGCAGCTTAGACACCTCTGGGGCCAACGTCCTGACTTTC. The encoded protein is CASSLDTSGANVLTF.

This chain connects TRBV7-9 to TRBJ1-5; 9 bases are shared with TRBD1. Germline V gives CDR1 SEHNR, CDR2 FQNEAQ (reference sequence). This CDR3 contains 14 residues. V trimming: 5 bases; J trimming: 4 bases; junction bases outside the gene matches: 3. CDR3: CASSLGTGNQPQHF. The CDR3 DNA follows: TGTGCCAGCAGCCTAGGGACAGGGAATCAGCCCCAGCATTTT.

The chain uses TRBV6-1 and TRBJ1-5, with unresolved D. Germline assignment: CDR1 MNHNS and CDR2 SASEGT. The CDR3 has 18 residues. The V gene lost 1 base and the J gene lost 4 bases, with 20 bases spanning the gap. CDR3 sequence (DNA): TGTGCCAGCAGTGAAGTGGCGGAGAGGGCGGGTTTGAATCAGCCCCAGCATTTT. Amino acid sequence: CASSEVAERAGLNQPQHF.

V gene TRBV7-8 combines with J gene TRBJ1-5; 12 bases fit TRBD1. Trimming removed 4 bases from V and 1 base from J; junction bases left unmatched: 8. The length of the CDR3 is 18 residues. Germline V CDR1 and CDR2: SGHVS, FQNEAQ. In nucleotides, the CDR3 is TGTGCCAGCAGCTCTATCGGGGACAGGGGGCGCAGCAATCAGCCCCAGCATTTT. Its protein product is CASSSIGDRGRSNQPQHF.

The chain employs TRBV14 and TRBJ2-7; D uncertain. Germline V CDR1 and CDR2: SGHDN, FVKESK. V was trimmed by 4 bases and J by 1 base, leaving 5 bases between them. The length of the CDR3 is 12 residues. The CDR3 loop reads CASSRISYEQYF. CDR3 in DNA: TGTGCCAGCAGCCGGATTTCCTACGAGCAGTACTTC.

The chain couples TRBV7-9 to TRBJ2-3, with D perhaps given as TRBD1 or TRBD2 (5 bases each). Per the germline V gene, CDR1 is SEHNR and CDR2 is FQNEAQ (reference sequence). V dropped 5 bases and J dropped 2 bases, with 11 bases sitting between them. CDR3 length equals 14 residues. The CDR3 loop reads CASSPRDLTDTQYF. For the CDR3, the DNA is TGTGCCAGCAGCCCCCGGGACCTCACAGATACGCAGTATTTT.

The chain is built from TRBV3-1 (or the pseudogene TRBV3-2) and TRBJ2-7, with no clear D. The germline gives CDR1 LGHDT, CDR2 YNNKEL (reference sequence). The CDR3 is made up of 12 amino acids. Trimming took off 4 bases at V and 7 bases at J, with 11 bases between the two ends. In DNA, the CDR3 is TGTGCCAGCAGCCTCGGACCCACGGAGCAGTACTTC. This sequence encodes CASSLGPTEQYF.